A selection of T cell receptor beta chains follows, all from one sample in a study of blood T cell repertoires in COVID-19. Assay used: immunoSEQ multiplex PCR; TCRdb lists only in-frame clones, some missing. The table shows 55,000 to 80,000 clones, with roughly 90% occurring only once. The sequencing sample was made of peripheral blood. These receptors originate from a human donor in a cohort sampled during active COVID-19. Each CDR3 is given with its conserved first and last residue. A D gene is named only where the DNA matches it firmly. Not all rows give a size; the values are once, few, many and, for expanded clones, a class.

d_call	clone_size	j_call	v_call	cdr3_aa	cdr3_nt
NA	NA	TRBJ2-3	TRBV11-2	CASSFSRDTQYF	TGTGCCAGCAGCTTCTCACGGGATACGCAGTATTTT
TRBD2	NA	TRBJ2-1	TRBV4-3	CASSQVLAGAYEQFF	TGCGCCAGCAGCCAAGTCCTAGCGGGAGCGTATGAGCAGTTCTTC
NA	NA	TRBJ2-3	TRBV28	CATRFGLDTQYF	TGTGCCACCCGGTTCGGGTTAGATACGCAGTATTTT
NA	NA	TRBJ2-3	TRBV3-1/TRBV3-2	CASSDRTGLDTQYF	TGTGCCAGCAGCGACCGAACAGGGTTAGATACGCAGTATTTT
NA	NA	TRBJ2-1	TRBV7-9	CASSLSYNEQFF	TGTGCCAGCAGCCTCTCCTACAATGAGCAGTTCTTC
NA	few	TRBJ2-7	TRBV7-9	CASSFPRDSPYEQYF	TGTGCCAGCAGCTTTCCCCGGGACTCCCCCTACGAGCAGTACTTC
NA	NA	TRBJ2-2	TRBV9	CASSAPWGLITNTGELFF	TGTGCCAGCAGCGCCCCATGGGGACTTATTACGAACACCGGGGAGCTGTTTTTT
TRBD1	NA	TRBJ1-3	TRBV7-9	CASGIQGAEGNTIYF	TGTGCCAGCGGGATACAGGGGGCGGAGGGAAACACCATATATTTT
NA	NA	TRBJ2-6	TRBV5-1	CASRVPGSGANVLTF	TGCGCCTCTCGGGTCCCCGGCTCTGGGGCCAACGTCCTGACTTTC
NA	NA	TRBJ1-2	TRBV7-8	CASSPRGRYGYTF	TGTGCCAGCAGCCCACGGGGGAGGTATGGCTACACCTTC
TRBD1	few	TRBJ1-2	TRBV2	CASTPGTVNYGYTF	TGTGCCAGCACCCCCGGGACAGTAAACTATGGCTACACCTTC
TRBD1	NA	TRBJ2-1	TRBV6-5	CASSSGQGSREQFF	TGTGCCAGCAGTTCGGGACAGGGGTCTAGAGAGCAGTTCTTC
NA	NA	TRBJ2-7	TRBV10-3	CAISESLDYEQYF	TGTGCCATCAGTGAGTCGCTAGACTACGAGCAGTACTTC
NA	NA	TRBJ1-1	TRBV18	CASSTRLDEAFF	TGTGCCAGCTCAACGCGACTTGATGAAGCTTTCTTT
TRBD2	NA	TRBJ2-3	TRBV12-3/TRBV12-4	CASGGAPDTQYF	TGTGCTAGCGGGGGGGCCCCCGATACGCAGTATTTT
NA	NA	TRBJ2-5	TRBV4-3	CASSQDLGATQGGETQYF	TGCGCCAGCAGCCAAGATCTAGGGGCGACACAAGGTGGAGAGACCCAGTACTTC
TRBD1	NA	TRBJ1-6	TRBV10-1	CANPTGYNSPLHF	TGCGCCAACCCGACAGGGTATAATTCACCCCTCCACTTT
NA	NA	TRBJ1-1	TRBV25-1	CASSDLKIGTEAFF	TGTGCCAGCAGTGATTTAAAGATCGGCACTGAAGCTTTCTTT
TRBD2	NA	TRBJ2-1	TRBV5-1	CASSPSLAGASSYNEQFF	TGCGCCAGCAGCCCGTCTTTAGCGGGGGCTAGCTCCTACAATGAGCAGTTCTTC
TRBD1	NA	TRBJ2-7	TRBV2	CASTVLAPGDRYYEQYF	TGTGCCAGCACGGTCTTGGCACCCGGGGACAGATACTACGAGCAGTACTTC
TRBD1	once	TRBJ1-1	TRBV9	CASSGRTGPNTEAFF	TGTGCCAGCAGCGGACGGACAGGGCCGAACACTGAAGCTTTCTTT
NA	once	TRBJ2-1	TRBV3-1/TRBV3-2	CASSRASYNEQFF	TGTGCCAGCAGCCGGGCGTCCTACAATGAGCAGTTCTTC
TRBD2	NA	TRBJ2-7	TRBV7-8	CASSLYSGGAYEQYF	TGTGCCAGCAGCCTCTATAGCGGGGGGGCCTACGAGCAGTACTTC
TRBD1	NA	TRBJ1-1	TRBV7-9	CASSPGTGSVNTEAFF	TGTGCCAGCAGCCCCGGGACAGGGTCGGTGAACACTGAAGCTTTCTTT
NA	NA	TRBJ2-3	TRBV3-1/TRBV3-2	CASSQRGTDTQYF	TGTGCCAGCAGCCAAAGGGGGACAGATACGCAGTATTTT
TRBD1	NA	TRBJ2-3	TRBV7-2	CASGGQGASDTQYF	TGTGCCAGCGGAGGACAGGGGGCTTCAGATACGCAGTATTTT
NA	NA	TRBJ1-2	TRBV18	CASSPLPGSRHGYTF	TGTGCCAGCTCACCACTGCCAGGATCCCGCCATGGCTACACCTTC
NA	NA	TRBJ2-7	TRBV27	CASSWLEGYEQYF	TGTGCCAGCAGTTGGCTTGAGGGCTACGAGCAGTACTTC
TRBD1	NA	TRBJ2-6	TRBV5-5	CASSQDRVFGANVLTF	TGTGCCAGCAGCCAAGACAGGGTCTTCGGGGCCAACGTCCTGACTTTC
TRBD2	NA	TRBJ2-7	TRBV4-1	CASSQVTSGGVYLEQYF	TGCGCCAGCAGCCAAGTGACTAGCGGGGGGGTGTATCTCGAGCAGTACTTC
TRBD2	NA	TRBJ2-1	TRBV11-2	CASSLDIRAGGPGEQFF	TGTGCCAGCAGCTTAGATATCAGAGCGGGAGGGCCGGGTGAGCAGTTCTTC
NA	NA	TRBJ1-2	TRBV3-1/TRBV3-2	CASRPSGGDGGHTF	TGTGCCAGCAGACCATCCGGAGGGGACGGTGGCCACACCTTC
NA	NA	TRBJ1-2	TRBV4-2	CASSQDPRGDYGYTF	TGTGCCAGCAGCCAAGATCCCCGGGGGGACTATGGCTACACCTTC